This T cell receptor beta chain was captured in a study of blood T cell repertoires in COVID-19. Study information: COVID-19 samples, acute and convalescent, were from the United States, Italy and Spain. Sample material is recorded as cDNA or gDNA derived from T cells, B-cell-depleted T cells, or PBMCs.

The table came from immunoSEQ multiplex PCR; TCRdb's copy has only in-frame clones and leaves some out. The table shows 80,000 to 100,000 clones, with under 90% occurring only once. The CDR3 contains 14 residues. This chain joins TRBV21-1 and TRBJ1-1. TRBV21-1 is an annotated pseudogene. The receptor was isolated from a human donor in a cohort sampled during active COVID-19. Sequenced material: peripheral blood. The CDR3 DNA reads as TGTGCCAGCGGCAAGGGGGGGTCCCCCTCTGAAGCTTTCTTT. This translates into CASGKGGSPSEAFF.